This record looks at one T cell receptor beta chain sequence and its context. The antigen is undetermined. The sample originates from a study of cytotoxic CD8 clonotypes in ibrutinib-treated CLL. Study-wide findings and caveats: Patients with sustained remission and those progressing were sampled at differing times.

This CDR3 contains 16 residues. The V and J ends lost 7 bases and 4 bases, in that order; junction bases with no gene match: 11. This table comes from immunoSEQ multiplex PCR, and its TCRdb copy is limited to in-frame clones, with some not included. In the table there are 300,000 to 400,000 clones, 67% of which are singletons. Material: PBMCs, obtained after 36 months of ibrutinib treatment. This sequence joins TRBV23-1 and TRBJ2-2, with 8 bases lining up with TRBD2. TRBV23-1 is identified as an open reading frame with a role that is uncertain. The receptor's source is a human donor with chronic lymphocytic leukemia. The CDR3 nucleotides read TGCGCCAGCATCCAGCGACGGGAGGGCCCCACCGGGGAGCTGTTTTTT. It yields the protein CASIQRREGPTGELFF.